This TCR beta chain was captured in a study of T-cell reconstitution after alpha-beta-depleted transplantation in children. It was with unique molecular identifiers that the TCRbeta library was prepared. TCRdb processed the PCR reads anew with MiXCR; each CDR3 protein has one entry. This table holds 440,000 or so distinct CDR3 sequences, approximately 11% found once. The CDR3 loop spans 16 amino acids. V dropped 4 bases and J dropped 2; count of bases not matched to a gene: 8. CDR1 SGHRS and CDR2 YFSETQ come from the germline V gene. The chain combines TRBV5-1 with TRBJ1-2, with 10 bases fitting TRBD1. The receptor comes from a human donor who donated a stem cell graft to a child with acute myeloid leukemia. Specimen: PBMCs from the stem cell graft donor, collected from the stem cell graft. The CDR3 loop is CASSPEGQGPNYGYTF. DNA for the CDR3: TGCGCCAGCAGCCCGGAGGGACAGGGGCCCAACTATGGCTACACCTTC.